The sequence of this T cell receptor beta chain was determined in a study of blood T cell repertoires in COVID-19. Overall study: PBMCs, B-cell-depleted T cells, or T cells provided the cDNA or gDNA that made up the material.

Trimming at V came to 6 bases and at J to 5 bases, leaving 10 bases not matched to a gene. The germline CDR1 and CDR2 sequences are MDHEN and SYDVKM. There are 16 residues in the CDR3. Participants were aged about 18 to 100 years, lived in around 22 US areas, and enrolled virtually. Participants reported their clinical history, and cohort assignment relied on those reports. Original analysis: Amplification with reference gene primers provided the estimates of nucleated cell counts. Method: immunoSEQ multiplex PCR; TCRdb's copy keeps in-frame clones and lacks some. From that table come the V and J calls and clone size; the DNA was used to work out D and trimming. The sample includes roughly 280,000 clones, 90% seen only once; the top ten take about 4%.

This clonotype originated in a woman aged 30 to 39 with acute COVID-19. Sequenced: PBMCs or T cells enriched from blood (not recorded which). V gene TRBV28 combines with J gene TRBJ2-7, with 13 nucleotides matching TRBD2. CDR3 sequence: CASRSRTSGSLDEQYF. In nucleotides, the CDR3 is TGTGCCAGCAGGTCCAGGACTAGCGGGAGTCTGGACGAGCAGTACTTC.